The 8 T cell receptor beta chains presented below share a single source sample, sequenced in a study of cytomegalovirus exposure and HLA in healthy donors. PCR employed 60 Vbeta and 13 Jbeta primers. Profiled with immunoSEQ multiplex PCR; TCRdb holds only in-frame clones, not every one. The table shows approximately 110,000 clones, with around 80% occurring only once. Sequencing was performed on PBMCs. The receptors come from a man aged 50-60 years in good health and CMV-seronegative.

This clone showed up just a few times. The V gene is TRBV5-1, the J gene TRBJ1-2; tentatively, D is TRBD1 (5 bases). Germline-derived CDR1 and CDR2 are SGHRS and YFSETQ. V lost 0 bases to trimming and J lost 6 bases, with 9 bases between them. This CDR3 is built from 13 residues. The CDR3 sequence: CASSLDRPDGYTF. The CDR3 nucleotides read TGCGCCAGCAGCTTGGACAGGCCCGATGGCTACACCTTC.

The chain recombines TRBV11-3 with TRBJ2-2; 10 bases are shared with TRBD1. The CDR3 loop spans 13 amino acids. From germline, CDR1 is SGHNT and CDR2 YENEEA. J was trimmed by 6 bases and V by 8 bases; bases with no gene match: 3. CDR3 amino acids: CASEGTGAGELFF. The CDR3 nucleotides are TGTGCCAGCGAGGGGACAGGGGCCGGGGAGCTGTTTTTT.

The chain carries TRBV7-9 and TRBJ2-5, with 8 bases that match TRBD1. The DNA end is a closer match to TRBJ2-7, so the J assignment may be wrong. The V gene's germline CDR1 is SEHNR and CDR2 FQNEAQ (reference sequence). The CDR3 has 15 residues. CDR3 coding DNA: TGTGCCAGCAGCTTAGGCAGGGGGCGTATCAACGAGCAGTACTTC. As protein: CASSLGRGRINEQYF.

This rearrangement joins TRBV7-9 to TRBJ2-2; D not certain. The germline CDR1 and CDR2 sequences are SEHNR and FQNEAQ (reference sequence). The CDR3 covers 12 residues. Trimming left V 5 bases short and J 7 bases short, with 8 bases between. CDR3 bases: TGTGCCAGCAGCCAGCGTCTCGGGGAGCTGTTTTTT. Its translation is CASSQRLGELFF.

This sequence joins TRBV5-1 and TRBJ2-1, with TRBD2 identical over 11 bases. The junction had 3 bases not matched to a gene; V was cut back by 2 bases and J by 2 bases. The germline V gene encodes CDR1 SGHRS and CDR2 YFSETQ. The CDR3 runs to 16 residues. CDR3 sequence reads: CASSFSGGAAYNEQFF. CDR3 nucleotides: TGCGCCAGCAGCTTTAGCGGGGGGGCCGCCTACAATGAGCAGTTCTTC.

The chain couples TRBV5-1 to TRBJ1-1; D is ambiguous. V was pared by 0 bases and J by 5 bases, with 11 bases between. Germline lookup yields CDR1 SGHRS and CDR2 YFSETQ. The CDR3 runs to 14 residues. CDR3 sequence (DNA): TGCGCCAGCAGCTTGGTGAGAGAGGGTACTGAAGCTTTCTTT. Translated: CASSLVREGTEAFF. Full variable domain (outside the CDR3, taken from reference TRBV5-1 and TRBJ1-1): KAGVTQTPRYLIKTRGQQVTLSCSPISGHRSVSWYQQTPGQGLQFLFEYFSETQRNKGNFPGRFSGRQFSNSRSEMNVSTLELGDSALYLCASSLVREGTEAFFGQGTRLTVV.

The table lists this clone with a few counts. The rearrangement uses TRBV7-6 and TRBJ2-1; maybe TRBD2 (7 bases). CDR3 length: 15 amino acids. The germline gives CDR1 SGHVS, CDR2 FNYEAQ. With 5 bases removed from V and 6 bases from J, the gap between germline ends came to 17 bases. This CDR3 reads CASSPPAGALNEQFF. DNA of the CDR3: TGTGCCAGCAGCCCCCCTGCGGGGGCACTCAATGAGCAGTTCTTC.

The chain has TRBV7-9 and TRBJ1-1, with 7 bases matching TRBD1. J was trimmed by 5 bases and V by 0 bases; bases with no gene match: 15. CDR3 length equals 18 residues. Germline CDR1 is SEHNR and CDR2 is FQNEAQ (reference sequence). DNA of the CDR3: TGTGCCAGCAGCTTAGCTGAAACAGGGGCGCTGGTTTGGACTGAAGCTTTCTTT. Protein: CASSLAETGALVWTEAFF.